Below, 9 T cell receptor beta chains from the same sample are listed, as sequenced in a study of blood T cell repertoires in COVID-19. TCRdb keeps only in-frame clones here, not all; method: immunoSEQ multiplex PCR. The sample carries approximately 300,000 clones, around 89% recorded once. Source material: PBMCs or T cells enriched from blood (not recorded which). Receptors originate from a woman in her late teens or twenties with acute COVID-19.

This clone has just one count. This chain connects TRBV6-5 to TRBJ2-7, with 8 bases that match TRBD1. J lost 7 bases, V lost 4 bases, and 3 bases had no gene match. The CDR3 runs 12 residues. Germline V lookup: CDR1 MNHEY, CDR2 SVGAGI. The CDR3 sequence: CASSSDRVEQYF. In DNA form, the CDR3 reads TGTGCCAGCAGTTCGGACAGGGTTGAGCAGTACTTC.

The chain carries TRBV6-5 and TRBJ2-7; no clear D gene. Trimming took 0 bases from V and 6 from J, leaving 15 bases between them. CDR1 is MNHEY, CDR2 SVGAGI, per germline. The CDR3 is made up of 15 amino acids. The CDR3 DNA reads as TGTGCCAGCAGTTACTCGGAACTGCAGGTTAGCGAGCAGTACTTC. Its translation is CASSYSELQVSEQYF.

The CDR3 DNA sequence: TGTGCCAGCAGCCGACTAGCGGGACCATTCTACGAGCAGTACTTC. It encodes CASSRLAGPFYEQYF. The rearrangement joins TRBV5-6 to TRBJ2-7; 11 positions agree with TRBD2. V lost 4 bases, J lost 3 bases, and 6 bases stayed unmatched. Germline V CDR1 and CDR2: SGHDT, YYEEEE. This CDR3 spans 15 amino acids.

The CDR3 region has the DNA TGCAGTGCTCTCTGGGAGAGGACCCAGTACTTC. Encoded protein: CSALWERTQYF. The rearrangement joins TRBV20-1 to TRBJ2-5; the D gene is possibly TRBD2 (5 bases). The CDR3 runs 11 residues. Trimming removed 5 bases from V and 7 bases from J, with 11 bases in between. Germline CDR1 reads DFQATT; CDR2 reads SNEGSKA (reference sequence).

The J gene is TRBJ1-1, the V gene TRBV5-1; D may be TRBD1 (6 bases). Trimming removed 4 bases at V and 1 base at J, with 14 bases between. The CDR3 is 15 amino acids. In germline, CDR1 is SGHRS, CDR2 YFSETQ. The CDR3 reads CASSMSGAPNTEAFF. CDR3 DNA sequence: TGCGCCAGCAGCATGTCAGGGGCCCCGAACACTGAAGCTTTCTTT.

This chain's CDR3 is CARSRQGAARDSEQYF. The CDR3 DNA is TGTGCCAGAAGCAGACAGGGGGCGGCTCGGGATTCCGAGCAGTACTTC. The chain joins TRBV5-3 to TRBJ2-7; 10 bases align to TRBD1. TRBV5-3 is treated as an ORF (open reading frame) with a function not yet certain. V trimming: 4 bases; J trimming: 6 bases; junction bases outside the gene matches: 13. The CDR3 runs 16 residues.

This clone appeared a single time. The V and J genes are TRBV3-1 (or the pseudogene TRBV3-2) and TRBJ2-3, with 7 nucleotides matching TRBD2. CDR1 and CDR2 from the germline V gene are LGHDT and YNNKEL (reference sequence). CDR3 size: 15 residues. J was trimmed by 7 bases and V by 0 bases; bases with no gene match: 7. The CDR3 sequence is CASSQDRLATNTQYF. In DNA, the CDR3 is TGTGCCAGCAGCCAAGATCGACTAGCTACGAATACGCAGTATTTT.

CDR3 DNA: TGTGCCAGCAAAGAGGGACTAGCGTTCAATGAGCAGTTCTTC. Translation: CASKEGLAFNEQFF. V is TRBV6-5 and J is TRBJ2-1, with 10 bases matching TRBD2. Germline CDR1 reads MNHEY; CDR2 reads SVGAGI. V shed 7 bases, J shed 6 bases, and the junction held 6 bases outside the gene matches. The CDR3 contains 14 residues.

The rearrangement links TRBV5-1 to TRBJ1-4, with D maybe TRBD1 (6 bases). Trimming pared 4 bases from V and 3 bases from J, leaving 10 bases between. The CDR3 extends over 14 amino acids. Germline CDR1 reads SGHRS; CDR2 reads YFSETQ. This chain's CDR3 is CASSPGHPNEKLFF. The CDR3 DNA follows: TGCGCCAGCAGCCCGGGACACCCTAATGAAAAACTGTTTTTT.